The next 22 T cell receptor beta chains were all read from a single sample in a study of shared clonotypes between healthy human individuals. Data came from immunoSEQ multiplex PCR; TCRdb stores just in-frame clones and leaves some out. The profile covers roughly 2.2 million clones, with more than 85% appearing a single time and about 0.37% taken by the ten largest. The source material was naive CD4+ T cells from PBMCs. Indicated subset: CD45RA+ positively selected. Source of these receptors: a man aged 18 to 30 in good health. Some clones in this sample may be carry-over from other donors' samples.

The genes are TRBV7-2 and TRBJ2-2; D remains unclear. V was cut by 5 bases and J by 7 bases, with 20 bases left in between. Germline V gives CDR1 SGHTA, CDR2 FQGNSA. The CDR3 extends over 16 amino acids. In nucleotides, the CDR3 is TGTGCCAGCAGCCCTAGGAGTCTGGCCGACCTCGGGGAGCTGTTTTTT. This gives the protein CASSPRSLADLGELFF.

The gene calls are TRBV19 and TRBJ1-5, with 8 bases aligning to TRBD1. J was trimmed by 7 bases and V by 5 bases; bases with no gene match: 10. The CDR3 extends over 15 amino acids. CDR1 is LNHDA and CDR2 is SQIVND in the germline V gene (reference sequence). For the CDR3, the DNA is TGTGCCAGTAGTGTTCTGACAGGGGTATTCCAGCCCCAGCATTTT. Translating gives CASSVLTGVFQPQHF.

V usage is TRBV5-4 and J usage is TRBJ2-1, with a possible D match to TRBD2 (6 bases). The CDR3 is 13 residues long. V gave up 2 bases and J gave up 5 bases, with 8 bases separating them. Germline CDR1 SGHNT, CDR2 YYREEE (reference sequence). Written as DNA, the CDR3 is TGTGCCAGCAGCTTTAGCGGAAACAATGAGCAGTTCTTC. This translates into CASSFSGNNEQFF.

The chain carries TRBV9 and TRBJ2-5; TRBD1 might be the D (5 bases). Germline CDR1 and CDR2: SGDLS and YYNGEE. The CDR3 has 14 amino acids. V gave up 0 bases and J gave up 5 bases, with 11 bases separating them. For the CDR3, the DNA is TGTGCCAGCAGCGTAGGCAGGGATAGGGAGACCCAGTACTTC. Translated: CASSVGRDRETQYF. The full variable domain, rest sourced from reference TRBV9 and TRBJ2-5, is DSGVTQTPKHLITATGQRVTLRCSPRSGDLSVYWYQQSLDQGLQFLIQYYNGEERAKGNILERFSAQQFPDLHSELNLSSLELGDSALYFCASSVGRDRETQYFGPGTRLLVL.

The chain uses TRBV18 and TRBJ2-1; possibly TRBD2 for D (5 bases). Trimming took off 5 bases at V and 9 bases at J, with 11 bases between the two ends. This CDR3 comprises 12 residues. Germline V CDR1 and CDR2: KGHSH, LQKENI. In DNA, the CDR3 is TGTGCCAGCTCATGGTGGGAGACTGAGCAGTTCTTC. Amino acid sequence: CASSWWETEQFF.

The CDR3 sequence: CASRRDSKNTEAFF. Here the CDR3 DNA reads TGTGCCAGCCGTCGAGACAGTAAGAACACTGAAGCTTTCTTT. The chain links TRBV6-5 to TRBJ1-1, with a possible D match to TRBD1 (5 bases). V was cut by 8 bases and J by 1 base, with 14 bases left in between. CDR1 and CDR2 (germline): MNHEY, SVGAGI. This CDR3 spans 14 amino acids.

The chain is built from TRBV28 and TRBJ2-4; D tentatively reads TRBD1 or TRBD2 (5 bases each). The CDR3 runs 14 residues. Germline V gene lookup returns CDR1 MDHEN and CDR2 SYDVKM. V gave up 6 bases and J gave up 3 bases, with 12 bases separating them. Written as DNA, the CDR3 is TGTGCCAGCAGGGTGGGGGTAGTCAAAAACATTCAGTACTTC. Protein product: CASRVGVVKNIQYF.

V and J are TRBV28 and TRBJ1-2; 8 bases are shared with TRBD1. The CDR3 consists of 13 residues. Germline V gene lookup returns CDR1 MDHEN and CDR2 SYDVKM. V trimming: 7 bases; J trimming: 7 bases; junction bases outside the gene matches: 8. CDR3 DNA sequence: TGTGCCAGCACCCAACTAGACAGGGGTGGCTACACCTTC. This encodes CASTQLDRGGYTF.

The CDR3 spells CASSRAGQAYTF. Here the CDR3 DNA reads TGTGCCAGCTCAAGGGCGGGGCAGGCCTACACCTTC. The V call is TRBV18, the J call TRBJ1-2, with D perhaps TRBD1 (5 bases). This CDR3 region has 12 residues. Trimming removed 5 bases from V and 10 bases from J, with 14 bases in between. The germline CDR1 and CDR2 sequences are KGHSH and LQKENI.

The V gene is TRBV25-1, the J gene TRBJ2-2, with a possible D match to TRBD2 (5 bases). The CDR3 has 13 residues. From germline, CDR1 is MGHDK and CDR2 SYGVNS. The V gene lost 7 bases and the J gene lost 6 bases, with 12 bases spanning the gap. The chain's CDR3 is CASTTIGAGELFF. In DNA, the CDR3 is TGTGCCAGCACAACAATCGGGGCCGGGGAGCTGTTTTTT.

The chain carries TRBV27 and TRBJ1-3; no definite D call. V was pared by 3 bases and J by 0 bases, with 18 bases between. The CDR3 loop spans 18 amino acids. Germline assignment: CDR1 MNHEY and CDR2 SMNVEV (reference sequence). CDR3 DNA sequence: TGTGCCAGCAGTTTTTGGTGGTTTACTAGTTCCTCTGGAAACACCATATATTTT. Translating gives CASSFWWFTSSSGNTIYF.

This chain joins TRBV5-4 and TRBJ2-7; no firm D call. Per the germline V gene, CDR1 is SGHNT and CDR2 is YYREEE (reference sequence). The CDR3 spans 14 residues. V was shortened by 3 bases and J by 2 bases, with 12 bases between the two germline ends. The CDR3 protein is CASSWRGSPYEQYF. In nucleotides, the CDR3 is TGTGCCAGCAGCTGGCGCGGCAGTCCCTACGAGCAGTACTTC.

The chain has TRBV15 and TRBJ2-7; D not resolved. This CDR3 has 14 amino acids. Per the germline V gene, CDR1 is LNHNV and CDR2 is YYDKDF (reference sequence). V was shortened by 0 bases and J by 5 bases, with 11 bases between the two germline ends. In DNA form, the CDR3 reads TGTGCCACCAGCAGAGATACCGTGGAGAACGAGCAGTACTTC. It codes for CATSRDTVENEQYF.

About this clone: The sample holds other DNA sequences that translate to the same CDR3. The rearrangement uses TRBV7-3 and TRBJ2-1, with a possible D match to TRBD2 (6 bases). The CDR3 spans 15 residues. Deletions cut 2 bases from V and 1 base from J, with 9 bases between. The germline V gene encodes CDR1 SGHTA and CDR2 FQGTGA. The CDR3, as DNA: TGTGCCAGCAGCTTATTCGGGGGATCCTACAATGAGCAGTTCTTC. This sequence encodes CASSLFGGSYNEQFF.

The genes are TRBV9 and TRBJ2-5; 10 bases match TRBD2. With V trimmed by 0 bases and J by 2 bases, 10 bases remained unmatched. This CDR3 comprises 18 residues. Germline CDR1 SGDLS, CDR2 YYNGEE. CDR3 DNA sequence: TGTGCCAGCAGCGTAGCTACGGCCCTAGCGGGAGTTCAAGAGACCCAGTACTTC. Translated: CASSVATALAGVQETQYF.

This chain uses TRBV27 with TRBJ2-5; 9 nucleotides align to TRBD1. The CDR3 runs to 14 residues. Germline V gene data show CDR1 as MNHEY and CDR2 as SMNVEV (reference sequence). Trimming at V came to 4 bases and at J to 4 bases, leaving 4 bases not matched to a gene. CDR3 nucleotide sequence: TGTGCCAGCAGTTCAGACAGGGGGGGAGAGACCCAGTACTTC. Amino acid sequence: CASSSDRGGETQYF.

This chain links TRBV7-2 with TRBJ2-5; D remains unclear. In germline, CDR1 is SGHTA, CDR2 FQGNSA. V lost 2 bases and J 3 bases, leaving 19 bases between the germline ends. This CDR3 is built from 17 residues. For the CDR3, the DNA is TGTGCCAGCAGCTTACAAGGTCGCTTCTGGGGAAAAGAGACCCAGTACTTC. Amino acids: CASSLQGRFWGKETQYF.

The rearrangement links TRBV5-4 to TRBJ2-1; TRBD2 matches at 9 bases. CDR1 and CDR2 from the germline V gene are SGHNT and YYREEE (reference sequence). This CDR3 has 16 residues. The ends lost 0 bases at V and 9 bases at J; junction bases unmatched: 10. CDR3 protein: CASSLVGGRAFGEQFF. The CDR3 DNA reads as TGTGCCAGCAGCTTGGTCGGCGGGAGGGCCTTCGGTGAGCAGTTCTTC. Complete variable domain (other parts from reference TRBV5-4 and TRBJ2-1): ETGVTQSPTHLIKTRGQQVTLRCSSQSGHNTVSWYQQALGQGPQFIFQYYREEENGRGNFPPRFSGLQFPNYSSELNVNALELDDSALYLCASSLVGGRAFGEQFFGPGTRLTVL.

Remarks on this clone: At the DNA level, this CDR3 is encoded by other sequences in the same sample as well. J is TRBJ2-7 and V is TRBV19; D call uncertain. This CDR3 is built from 12 residues. Trimming took 3 bases from V and 4 from J, leaving 7 bases between them. Germline assignment: CDR1 LNHDA and CDR2 SQIVND (reference sequence). The CDR3 spells CASSMSGYEQYF. CDR3 bases: TGTGCCAGTAGTATGTCCGGGTACGAGCAGTACTTC.

This chain's CDR3 is CASSSRTSGAQGDTQYF. The CDR3 nucleotides read TGTGCCAGCAGCTCACGGACTAGCGGGGCCCAAGGAGATACGCAGTATTTT. The genes are TRBV5-4 and TRBJ2-3, with 12 nucleotides matching TRBD2. Germline V lookup: CDR1 SGHNT, CDR2 YYREEE (reference sequence). With 3 bases clipped from V and 5 bases from J, the junction kept 10 bases outside the gene matches. The CDR3 consists of 17 residues.

The V call is TRBV4-1, the J call TRBJ1-2; possibly TRBD1 for D (5 bases). There are 16 residues in the CDR3. The germline V gene encodes CDR1 MGHRA and CDR2 YSYEKL. V gave up 0 bases and J gave up 5 bases, with 16 bases separating them. CDR3 in DNA: TGCGCCAGCAGCCAAGAGGCTAGGGGAGCAGGTTATGGCTACACCTTC. This sequence encodes CASSQEARGAGYGYTF.

V gene TRBV29-1 combines with J gene TRBJ2-2; D not certain. V gave up 8 bases and J gave up 7 bases, with 14 bases separating them. Germline CDR1 is SQVTM and CDR2 is ANQGSEA. The CDR3 length is 12 residues. CDR3 loop: CSFRMQSGELFF. The CDR3 DNA reads TGCAGCTTCAGGATGCAGAGCGGGGAGCTGTTTTTT.